Below are 8 T cell receptor beta chains sequenced from a single sample in a study of T cell changes during pregnancy in multiple sclerosis. This table comes from immunoSEQ multiplex PCR, and its TCRdb copy is limited to in-frame clones, with some not included. Counted here are roughly 35,000 clones, roughly 92% occurring once; the ten biggest clones make up roughly 1.2%. Material for sequencing was PBMCs (not recorded whether the cells were cultured). These receptor sequences come from a female donor with multiple sclerosis, enrolled in a pregnancy study.

The chain combines TRBV6-4 with TRBJ1-3; D is uncertain. The CDR3 contains 17 residues. The V end lost 2 bases, the J end lost 4 bases, and 18 bases lay between the germline ends. The germline gives CDR1 MRHNA, CDR2 SNTAGT. CDR3 residues: CASSDVRATEAGNTIYF. Here the CDR3 DNA reads TGTGCCAGCAGTGACGTCCGGGCAACGGAGGCAGGAAACACCATATATTTT.

DNA for the CDR3: TGTGCTAGTGGGCTGGGACAGGGAGGTCCAGATACGCAGTATTTT. Its protein is CASGLGQGGPDTQYF. The V gene is TRBV12-5, the J gene TRBJ2-3; 9 bases match TRBD1. The germline CDR1 and CDR2 sequences are LGHNT and FRNRAP. The CDR3 is 15 amino acids. Trimming took 6 bases from V and 4 from J; bases not matched to a gene: 8.

This clone is a singleton in its sample. CDR3 amino acids: CASSQGWAAIDQETQYF. The CDR3 DNA follows: TGTGCCAGCAGCCAAGGTTGGGCAGCAATAGACCAAGAGACCCAGTACTTC. The V call is TRBV4-2, the J call TRBJ2-5; D not certain. The CDR3 runs 17 residues. With 1 base removed from V and 0 bases from J, the gap between germline ends came to 15 bases. CDR1 is LGHNA and CDR2 is YNFKEQ in the germline V gene.

To note about this clone: Other nucleotide sequences in the sample specify the same CDR3. This chain joins TRBV18 and TRBJ1-1, with 7 bases matching TRBD1. The germline V gene has CDR1 KGHSH and CDR2 LQKENI. V dropped 3 bases and J dropped 3; count of bases not matched to a gene: 4. CDR3 size: 14 residues. This chain's CDR3 is CASSPRDRDTEAFF. CDR3 DNA: TGTGCCAGCTCACCCCGCGACAGGGACACTGAAGCTTTCTTT.

The chain is built from TRBV27 and TRBJ1-5; D not resolved. V lost 2 bases and J lost 1, with 6 bases in between. Germline lookup yields CDR1 MNHEY and CDR2 SMNVEV (reference sequence). CDR3 length: 14 residues. Here the CDR3 reads CASSLPGSNQPQHF. The CDR3 nucleotides read TGTGCCAGCAGTTTACCAGGCAGCAATCAGCCCCAGCATTTT.

The V gene is TRBV6-1, the J gene TRBJ2-7, with 10 nucleotides matching TRBD2. This CDR3 is 16 amino acids long. With 1 base clipped from V and 3 bases from J, the junction kept 6 bases outside the gene matches. Germline V gene data show CDR1 as MNHNS and CDR2 as SASEGT. The CDR3 here is CASSEGLAGGNYEQYF. The CDR3 DNA reads as TGTGCCAGCAGTGAAGGGTTAGCGGGAGGTAACTACGAGCAGTACTTC.

The DNA for the CDR3 is TGTGCCAGCAGTGAAGCTTATGGCTACACCTTC. This codes for CASSEAYGYTF. This chain uses TRBV6-1 with TRBJ1-2; D call uncertain. V was cut by 0 bases and J by 5 bases, with 1 base left in between. Germline V lookup: CDR1 MNHNS, CDR2 SASEGT. The CDR3 sequence is 11 residues long.

J is TRBJ2-1 and V is TRBV5-6; 9 bases match TRBD2. The CDR3 totals 16 residues. Trimming removed 6 bases from V and 4 bases from J; junction bases left unmatched: 11. Germline CDR1 reads SGHDT; CDR2 reads YYEEEE. Here the CDR3 reads CASTLWVAGEYNEQFF. The CDR3 bases are TGTGCCAGCACCCTCTGGGTAGCGGGAGAATACAATGAGCAGTTCTTC. Full variable domain (missing parts from reference TRBV5-6 and TRBJ2-1): DAGVTQSPTHLIKTRGQQVTLRCSPKSGHDTVSWYQQALGQGPQFIFQYYEEEERQRGNFPDRFSGHQFPNYSSELNVNALLLGDSALYLCASTLWVAGEYNEQFFGPGTRLTVL.